This entry features one TCR beta chain sequence. The data were taken from a study of blood T cell repertoires in COVID-19. CDR3 size: 15 residues. CDR1 is SGHVS and CDR2 is FQNEAQ in the germline V gene. J was trimmed by 5 bases and V by 7 bases; bases with no gene match: 13. Original methodology: Cell counts per sample came from amplifying reference gene primers. Measured with immunoSEQ multiplex PCR; TCRdb has only the in-frame clones, and not every one. For V, J and clone size, that table is used; D and trimming come from the DNA. Found here are 300,000 to 400,000 clones, 86% of them singletons; the top ten hold about 7%.

The gene calls are TRBV7-8 and TRBJ2-5, with 7 bases identical to TRBD2. Sequences were obtained from peripheral blood. The origin of this receptor is a woman aged 60-75 years with COVID-19, enrolled during active disease. CDR3 nucleotides: TGTGCCAGCACTGCGGGGAGGGGACTACGGGAGACCCAGTACTTC. Protein: CASTAGRGLRETQYF. Supplemented by reference TRBV7-8 and TRBJ2-5, the full variable domain reads GAGVSQSPRYKVAKRGQDVALRCDPISGHVSLFWYQQALGQGPEFLTYFQNEAQLDKSGLPSDRFFAERPEGSVSTLKIQRTQQEDSAVYLCASTAGRGLRETQYFGPGTRLLVL.